This TCR beta chain was recovered during a study of early T cells in non-severe SARS-CoV-2 infection. Whole-study results and caveats: Sequences matched to VDJdb favored anti-spike CD8 responses, while private and CD4 specificities were missed.

In the library, individual cDNA molecules carried attached unique molecular identifiers. TCRdb itself ran the 5' RACE reads through MiXCR, one entry per CDR3 protein. The data contain about 100,000 distinct CDR3 sequences, around 10% of them singletons. There are many counts of this clonotype. What it binds is unknown. Sequences were obtained from whole blood. The receptor was isolated from an adult who was a healthcare worker with PCR-confirmed SARS-CoV-2 infection or an uninfected control (not recorded which).

The CDR3 bases are TGCGCCAGCAGTCCCCGGACAGGGTCCCCAGATACGCAGTATTTT. The encoded protein is CASSPRTGSPDTQYF. The rearrangement joins TRBV10-2 to TRBJ2-3; 8 nucleotides line up with TRBD1. V shed 5 bases and J 4 bases; nucleotides not matched to a gene: 8. The CDR3 sequence is 15 residues long. Germline lookup yields CDR1 WSHSY and CDR2 SAAADI.